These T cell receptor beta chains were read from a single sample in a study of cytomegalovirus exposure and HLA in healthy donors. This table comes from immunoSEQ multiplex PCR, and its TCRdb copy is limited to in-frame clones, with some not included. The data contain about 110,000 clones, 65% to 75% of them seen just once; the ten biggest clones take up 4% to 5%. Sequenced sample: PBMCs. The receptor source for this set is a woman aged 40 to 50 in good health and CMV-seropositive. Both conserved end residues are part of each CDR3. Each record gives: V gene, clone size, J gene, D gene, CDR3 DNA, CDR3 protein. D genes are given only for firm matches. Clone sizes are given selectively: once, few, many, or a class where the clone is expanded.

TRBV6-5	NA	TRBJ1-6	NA	TGTGCCAGCACCCAGGGGCGTGCTTCACCCCTCCACTTT	CASTQGRASPLHF
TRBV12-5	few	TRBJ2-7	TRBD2	TGTGCTAGTGGTTTGGTATCTAAGGATACCACGCGACTAGCGGGTTACGAGCAGTACTTC	CASGLVSKDTTRLAGYEQYF
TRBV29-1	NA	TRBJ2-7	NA	TGCAGCGTTGAAGACAGACTCTACGAGCAGTACTTC	CSVEDRLYEQYF
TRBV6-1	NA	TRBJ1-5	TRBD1	TGTGCCAGCAGTGCCCGACTGACAGGGGGAAGGCAGCCCCAGCATTTT	CASSARLTGGRQPQHF
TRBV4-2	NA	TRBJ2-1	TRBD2	TGTGCCAGCAGCCAAGCCGCGGGGGGCAGACACGATGAGCAGTTCTTC	CASSQAAGGRHDEQFF
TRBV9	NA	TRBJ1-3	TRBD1	TGTGCCAGCAGCGTAAGGTCAGGGGGGCACACCATATATTTT	CASSVRSGGHTIYF
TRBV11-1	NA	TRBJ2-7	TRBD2	TGTGCCAGCAGCTCCATGGGACTAGCGGGAAGGGGCTACGAGCAGTACTTC	CASSSMGLAGRGYEQYF
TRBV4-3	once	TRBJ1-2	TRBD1	TGCGCCAGCAAGCACAGGGGAGATAACTATGGCTACACCTTC	CASKHRGDNYGYTF
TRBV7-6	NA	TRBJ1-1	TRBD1	TGTGCCAGCAGCCTCTCGGGACAGGGGGCAACTGAAGCTTTCTTT	CASSLSGQGATEAFF
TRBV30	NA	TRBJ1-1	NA	TGTGCCTGGAGTGTAACTGGCACTGAAGCTTTCTTT	CAWSVTGTEAFF
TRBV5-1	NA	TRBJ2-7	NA	TGCGCCAGCAGCTTGCTGGAAGGGGCCTACGAGCAGTACTTC	CASSLLEGAYEQYF
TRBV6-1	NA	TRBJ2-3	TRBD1	TGTGCCAGCAGTGAAAGGTCCTGGACAGGGGGCCCCGCAGATACGCAGTATTTT	CASSERSWTGGPADTQYF
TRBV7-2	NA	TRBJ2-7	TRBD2	TGTGCCAGCAGCTCTCCTGGACTAGCGGGAGCGCCCTCCTACGAGCAGTACTTC	CASSSPGLAGAPSYEQYF
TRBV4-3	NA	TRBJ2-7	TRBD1	TGCGCCAGCAGCCAAGCTACAGGGGTTTCCTACGAGCAGTACTTC	CASSQATGVSYEQYF
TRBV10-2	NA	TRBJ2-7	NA	TGCGCCAGCAGTGAGGGAGCGTGGGGGCGAGCGTCCTACGAGCAGTACTTC	CASSEGAWGRASYEQYF
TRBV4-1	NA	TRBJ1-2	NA	TGCGCCAGCAGCCAAGGGGGCGGGGGTAGTAACTATGGCTACACCTTC	CASSQGGGGSNYGYTF
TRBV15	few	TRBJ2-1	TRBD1	TGTGCCACCAGCAGGCCGGGACAGAACTACAATGAGCAGTTCTTC	CATSRPGQNYNEQFF
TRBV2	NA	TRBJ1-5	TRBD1	TGTGCCAGCAGTGAACGATCCGGATTTAGGGACAGTACTCAGCCCCAGCATTTT	CASSERSGFRDSTQPQHF
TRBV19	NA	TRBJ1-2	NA	TGTGCCAGTAGTATCCCTGGCGGGTACGATGGCTACACCTTC	CASSIPGGYDGYTF
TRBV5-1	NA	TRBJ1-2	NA	TGCGCCAGCAGCTTGGATACAGAGGGTTTTGGCTACACCTTC	CASSLDTEGFGYTF
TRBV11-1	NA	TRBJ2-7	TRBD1	TGTGCCAGCAGCATAAAAGGACAGGTAAGCTCCTACGAGCAGTACTTC	CASSIKGQVSSYEQYF
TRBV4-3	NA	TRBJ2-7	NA	TGCGCCAGCAGCCAAGATCTAGGCGGTGCCCGGGAGCAGTACTTC	CASSQDLGGAREQYF
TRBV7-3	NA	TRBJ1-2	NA	TGTGCCAGCAGCTTCGACGGGACACCTCTCGGTGGCTACACCTTC	CASSFDGTPLGGYTF
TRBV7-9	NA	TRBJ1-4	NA	TGTGCCAGCAGCTTAGCTGGCGGAGAAAAACTGTTTTTT	CASSLAGGEKLFF
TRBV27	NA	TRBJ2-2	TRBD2	TGTGCCAGCAGTTTATTCGCGGCTAGCGGGAGGATCGGGGAGCTGTTTTTT	CASSLFAASGRIGELFF
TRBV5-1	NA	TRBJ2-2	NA	TGCGCCAGCAGCTTGGCCTCGGGCACCGGGGAGCTGTTTTTT	CASSLASGTGELFF
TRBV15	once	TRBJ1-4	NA	TGTGCCACCATGAACAGGGCGCCGGGTGAAAAACTGTTTTTT	CATMNRAPGEKLFF
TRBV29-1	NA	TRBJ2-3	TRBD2	TGCAGCGTGAAGGGGACTAGCGGCACAGATACGCAGTATTTT	CSVKGTSGTDTQYF
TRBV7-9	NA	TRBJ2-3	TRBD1	TGTGCCAGCAGCTTGGGACAGGGGGCGTTAGATACGCAGTATTTT	CASSLGQGALDTQYF
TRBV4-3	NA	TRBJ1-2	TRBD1	TGCGCCAGCAGAGCGGGACAGGATGTGGCCTATGGCTACACCTTC	CASRAGQDVAYGYTF
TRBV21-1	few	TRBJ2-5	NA	TGTGCCAGCAGCAAAGGGGGCAAAGAGACCCAGTACTTC	CASSKGGKETQYF
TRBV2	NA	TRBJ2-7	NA	TGTGCCAGCAGTGAATGGTCGGCTAGCTTCCCCCCTACTGGGGAGCAGTACTTC	CASSEWSASFPPTGEQYF